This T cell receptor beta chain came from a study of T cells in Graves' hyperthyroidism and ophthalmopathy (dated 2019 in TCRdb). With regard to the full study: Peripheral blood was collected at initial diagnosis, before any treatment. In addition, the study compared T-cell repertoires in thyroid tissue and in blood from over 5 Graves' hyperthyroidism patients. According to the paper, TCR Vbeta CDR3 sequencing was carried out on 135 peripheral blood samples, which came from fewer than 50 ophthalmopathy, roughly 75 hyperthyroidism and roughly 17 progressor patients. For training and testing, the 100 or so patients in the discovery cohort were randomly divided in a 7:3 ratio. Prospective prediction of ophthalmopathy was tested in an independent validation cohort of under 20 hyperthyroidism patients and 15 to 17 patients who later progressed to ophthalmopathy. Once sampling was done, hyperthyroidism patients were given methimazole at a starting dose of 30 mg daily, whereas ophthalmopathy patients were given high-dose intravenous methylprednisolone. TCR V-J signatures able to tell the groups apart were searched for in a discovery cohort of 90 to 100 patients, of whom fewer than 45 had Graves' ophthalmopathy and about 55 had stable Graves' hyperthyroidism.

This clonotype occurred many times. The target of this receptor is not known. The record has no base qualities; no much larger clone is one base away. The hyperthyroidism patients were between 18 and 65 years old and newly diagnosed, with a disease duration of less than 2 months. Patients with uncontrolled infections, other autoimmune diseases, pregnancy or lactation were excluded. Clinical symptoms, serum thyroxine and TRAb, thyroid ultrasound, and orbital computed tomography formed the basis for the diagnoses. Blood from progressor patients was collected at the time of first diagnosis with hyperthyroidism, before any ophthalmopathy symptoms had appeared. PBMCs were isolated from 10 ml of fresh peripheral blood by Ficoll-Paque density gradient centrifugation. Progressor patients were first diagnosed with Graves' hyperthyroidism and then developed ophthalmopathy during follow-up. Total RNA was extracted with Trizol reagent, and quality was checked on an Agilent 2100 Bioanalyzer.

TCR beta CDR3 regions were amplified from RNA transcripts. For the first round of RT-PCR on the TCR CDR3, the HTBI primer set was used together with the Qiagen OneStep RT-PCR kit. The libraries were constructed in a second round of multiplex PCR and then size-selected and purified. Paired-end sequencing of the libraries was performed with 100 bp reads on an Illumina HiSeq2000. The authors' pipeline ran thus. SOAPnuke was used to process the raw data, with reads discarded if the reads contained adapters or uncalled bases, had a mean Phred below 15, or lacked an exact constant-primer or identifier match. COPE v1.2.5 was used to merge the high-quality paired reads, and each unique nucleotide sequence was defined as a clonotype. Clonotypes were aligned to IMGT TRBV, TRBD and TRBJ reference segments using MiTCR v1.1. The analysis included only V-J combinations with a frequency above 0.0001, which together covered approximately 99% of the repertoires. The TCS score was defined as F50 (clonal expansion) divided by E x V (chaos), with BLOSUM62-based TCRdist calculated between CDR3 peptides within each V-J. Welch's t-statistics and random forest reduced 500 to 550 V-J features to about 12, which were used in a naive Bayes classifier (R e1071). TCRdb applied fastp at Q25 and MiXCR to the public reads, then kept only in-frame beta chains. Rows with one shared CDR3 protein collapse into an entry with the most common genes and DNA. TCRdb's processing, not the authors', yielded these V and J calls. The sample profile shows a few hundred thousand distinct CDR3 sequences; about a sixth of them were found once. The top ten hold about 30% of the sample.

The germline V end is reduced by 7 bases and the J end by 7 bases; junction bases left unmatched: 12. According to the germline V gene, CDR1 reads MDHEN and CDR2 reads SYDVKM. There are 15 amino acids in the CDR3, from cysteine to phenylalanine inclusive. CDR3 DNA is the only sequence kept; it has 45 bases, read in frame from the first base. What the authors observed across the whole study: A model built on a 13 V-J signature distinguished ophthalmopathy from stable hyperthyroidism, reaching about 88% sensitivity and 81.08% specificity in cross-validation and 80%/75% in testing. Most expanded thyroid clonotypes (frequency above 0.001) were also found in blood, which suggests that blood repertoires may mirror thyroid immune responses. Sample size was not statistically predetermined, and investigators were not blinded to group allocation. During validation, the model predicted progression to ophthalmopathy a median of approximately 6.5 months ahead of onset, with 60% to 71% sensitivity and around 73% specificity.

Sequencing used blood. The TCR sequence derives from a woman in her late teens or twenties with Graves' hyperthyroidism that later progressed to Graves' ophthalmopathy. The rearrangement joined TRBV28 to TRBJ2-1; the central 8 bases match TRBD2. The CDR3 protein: CASTEGVASGNEQFF. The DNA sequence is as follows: TGTGCCAGCACCGAAGGCGTGGCTAGCGGGAATGAGCAGTTCTTC.